The T cell receptor (beta chain) described here comes from a study of CD8 T cells in Susac syndrome. Overall study results and limits: The number of Susac-specific public clones found was approximately 15 in total CD8+ repertoires and five in CD8+ TEMRA repertoires.

Trimming cost V 6 bases and J 0 bases, with 8 bases left between them. The CDR3 is 13 residues long. Remarks on this clonotype: Its antigen is undetermined.

When the RNA was reverse transcribed, random hexamers were used with an input of roughly 0.45 to 1 ug. TCRdb fed the immunoSEQ multiplex PCR reads into MiXCR, producing one record per CDR3 protein. The sample lists roughly 110,000 distinct CDR3 sequences; approximately 94% were seen once. The TCR originated in a human donor with Susac syndrome. Material for sequencing was CD8+ T cells from PBMCs. This chain links TRBV12-3 or TRBV12-4 with TRBJ2-5; D is uncertain. The CDR3 sequence is CASRPRHQETQYF. Here the CDR3 DNA reads TGTGCCAGCAGACCTCGGCACCAAGAGACCCAGTACTTC.